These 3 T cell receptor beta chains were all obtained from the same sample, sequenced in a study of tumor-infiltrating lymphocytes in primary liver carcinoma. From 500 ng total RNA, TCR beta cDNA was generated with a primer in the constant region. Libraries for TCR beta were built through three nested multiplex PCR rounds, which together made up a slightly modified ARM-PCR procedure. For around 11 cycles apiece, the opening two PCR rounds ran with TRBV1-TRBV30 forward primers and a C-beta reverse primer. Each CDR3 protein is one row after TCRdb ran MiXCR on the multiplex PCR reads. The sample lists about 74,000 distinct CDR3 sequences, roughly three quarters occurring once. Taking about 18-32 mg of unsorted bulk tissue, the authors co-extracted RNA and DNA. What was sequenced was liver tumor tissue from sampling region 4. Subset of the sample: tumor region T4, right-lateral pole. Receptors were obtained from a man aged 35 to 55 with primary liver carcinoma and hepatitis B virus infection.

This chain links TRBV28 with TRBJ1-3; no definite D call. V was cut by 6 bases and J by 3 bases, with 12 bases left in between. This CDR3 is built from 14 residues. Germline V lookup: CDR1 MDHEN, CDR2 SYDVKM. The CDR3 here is CASSTDIGGNTIYF. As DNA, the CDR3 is TGTGCCAGCAGCACCGATATTGGTGGAAACACCATATATTTT. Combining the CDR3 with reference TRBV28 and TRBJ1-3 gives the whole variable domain DVKVTQSSRYLVKRTGEKVFLECVQDMDHENMFWYRQDPGLGLRLIYFSYDVKMKEKGDIPEGYSVSREKKERFSLILESASTNQTSMYLCASSTDIGGNTIYFGEGSWLTVV.

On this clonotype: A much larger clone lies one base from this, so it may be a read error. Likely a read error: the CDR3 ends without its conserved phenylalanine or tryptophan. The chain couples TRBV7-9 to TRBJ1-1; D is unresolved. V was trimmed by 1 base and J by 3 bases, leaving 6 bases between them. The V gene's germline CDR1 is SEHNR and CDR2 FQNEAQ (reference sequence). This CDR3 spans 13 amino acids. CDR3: CASSLDEYTEAFL. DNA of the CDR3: TGTGCCAGCAGCTTAGATGAGTACACTGAAGCTTTCCTT.

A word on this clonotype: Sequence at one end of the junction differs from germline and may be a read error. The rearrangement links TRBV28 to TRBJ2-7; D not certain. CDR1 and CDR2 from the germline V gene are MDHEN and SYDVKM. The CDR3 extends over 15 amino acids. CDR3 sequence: CVSRESGGPSYVQYF. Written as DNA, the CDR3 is TGTGTCAGCCGTGAATCGGGCGGACCTTCCTACGTGCAGTACTTC.